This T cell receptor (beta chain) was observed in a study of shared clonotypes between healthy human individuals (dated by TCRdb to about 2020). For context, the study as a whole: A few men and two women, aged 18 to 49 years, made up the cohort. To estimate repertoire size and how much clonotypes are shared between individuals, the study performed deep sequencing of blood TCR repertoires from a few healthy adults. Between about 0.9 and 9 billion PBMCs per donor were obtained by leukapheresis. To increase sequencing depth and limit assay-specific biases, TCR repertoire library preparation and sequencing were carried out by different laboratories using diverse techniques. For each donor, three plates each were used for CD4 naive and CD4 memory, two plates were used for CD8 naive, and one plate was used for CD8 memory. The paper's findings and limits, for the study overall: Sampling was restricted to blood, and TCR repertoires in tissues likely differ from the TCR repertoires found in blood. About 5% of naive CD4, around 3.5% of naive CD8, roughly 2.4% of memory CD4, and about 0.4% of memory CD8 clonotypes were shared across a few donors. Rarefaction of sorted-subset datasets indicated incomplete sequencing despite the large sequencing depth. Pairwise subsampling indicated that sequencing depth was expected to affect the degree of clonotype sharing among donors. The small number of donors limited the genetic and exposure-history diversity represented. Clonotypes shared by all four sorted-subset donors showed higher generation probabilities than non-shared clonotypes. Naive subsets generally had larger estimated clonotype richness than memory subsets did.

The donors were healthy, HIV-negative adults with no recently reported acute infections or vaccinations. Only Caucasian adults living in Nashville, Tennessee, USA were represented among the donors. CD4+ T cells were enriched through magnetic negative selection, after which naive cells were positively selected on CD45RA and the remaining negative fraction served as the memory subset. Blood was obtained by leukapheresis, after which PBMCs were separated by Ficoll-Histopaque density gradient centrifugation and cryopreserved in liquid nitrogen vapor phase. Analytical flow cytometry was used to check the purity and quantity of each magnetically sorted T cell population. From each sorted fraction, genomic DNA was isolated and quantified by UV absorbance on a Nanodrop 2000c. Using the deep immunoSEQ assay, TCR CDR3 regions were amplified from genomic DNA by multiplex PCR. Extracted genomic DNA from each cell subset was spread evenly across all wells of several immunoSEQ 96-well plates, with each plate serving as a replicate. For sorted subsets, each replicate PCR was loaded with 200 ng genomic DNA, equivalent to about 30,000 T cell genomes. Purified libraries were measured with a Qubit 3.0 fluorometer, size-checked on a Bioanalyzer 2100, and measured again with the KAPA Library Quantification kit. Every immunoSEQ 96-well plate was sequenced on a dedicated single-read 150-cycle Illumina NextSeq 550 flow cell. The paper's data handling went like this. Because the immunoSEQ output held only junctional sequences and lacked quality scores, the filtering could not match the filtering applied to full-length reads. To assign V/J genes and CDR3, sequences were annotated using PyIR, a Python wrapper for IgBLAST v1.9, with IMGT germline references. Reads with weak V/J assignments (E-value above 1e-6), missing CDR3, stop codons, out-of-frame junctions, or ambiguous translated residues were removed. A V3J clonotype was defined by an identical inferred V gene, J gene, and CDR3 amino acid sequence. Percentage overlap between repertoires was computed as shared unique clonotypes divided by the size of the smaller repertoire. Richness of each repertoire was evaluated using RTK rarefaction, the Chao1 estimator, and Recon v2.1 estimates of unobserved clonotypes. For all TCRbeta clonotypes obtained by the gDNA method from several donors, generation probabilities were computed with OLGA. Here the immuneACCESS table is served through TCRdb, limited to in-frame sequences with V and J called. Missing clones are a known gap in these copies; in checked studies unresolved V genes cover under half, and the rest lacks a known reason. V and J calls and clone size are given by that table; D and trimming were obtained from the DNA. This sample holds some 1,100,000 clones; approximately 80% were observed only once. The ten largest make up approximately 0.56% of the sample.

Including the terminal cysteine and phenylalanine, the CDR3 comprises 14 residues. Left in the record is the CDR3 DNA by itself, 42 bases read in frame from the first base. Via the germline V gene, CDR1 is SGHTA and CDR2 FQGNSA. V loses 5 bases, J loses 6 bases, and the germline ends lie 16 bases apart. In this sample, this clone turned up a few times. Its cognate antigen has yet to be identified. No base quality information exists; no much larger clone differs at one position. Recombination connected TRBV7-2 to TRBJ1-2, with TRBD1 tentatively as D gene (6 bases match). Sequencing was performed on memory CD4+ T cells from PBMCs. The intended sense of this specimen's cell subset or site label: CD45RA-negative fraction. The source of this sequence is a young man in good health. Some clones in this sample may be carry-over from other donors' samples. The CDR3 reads CASSLSTGTNGYTF. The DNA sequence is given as TGTGCCAGCAGCCTATCAACAGGGACAAATGGCTACACCTTC.